This T cell receptor beta chain was obtained from a study of blood T cell repertoires in COVID-19. Assay used: immunoSEQ multiplex PCR; TCRdb lists only in-frame clones, some missing. The sample includes tens of thousands of clones, 86% of them seen just once. CDR1 and CDR2 (germline): MNHEY, SVGAGI. This CDR3 spans 13 amino acids. V gave up 6 bases and J gave up 0 bases, with 8 bases separating them. This TCR was sampled from a woman aged 60-70 years with acute or convalescent COVID-19. J is TRBJ1-2 and V is TRBV6-5, with D hard to call. The source material was peripheral blood. CDR3 protein: CASSPPTNYGYTF. The DNA for the CDR3 is TGTGCCAGCAGCCCCCCAACTAACTATGGCTACACCTTC.